One T cell receptor (beta chain) is described in this entry. Its antigen is not known. Generated by immunoSEQ multiplex PCR, the TCRdb table keeps only in-frame clones and is missing some. The sample shows some 80,000 clones, about 85% of them seen only once. Germline V gene lookup returns CDR1 SGHTA and CDR2 FQGTGA. The CDR3 is 18 residues long. Trimming cost V 5 bases and J 0 bases, with 17 bases left between them. These data belong to a study of cytotoxic CD8 clonotypes in ibrutinib-treated CLL. Study in general: In all, about a dozen patients were relapsed/refractory, some 16 were treatment-naive and 17 were IGHV unmutated. Response was recorded as partial in approximately 24 patients and complete in 2; at median 68 months, roughly 15 remained remitted and about 12 had progressed.

Regarding the study as a whole: Clonality climbed at ibrutinib response, then dropped toward baseline at progression. Baseline values of clonality outstripped age-matched healthy donors and followed circulating CD8+ T-cell counts.

Sequences were derived from PBMCs, sampled after 12 months of ibrutinib treatment. This sequence was found in a human donor with chronic lymphocytic leukemia. The chain combines TRBV7-3 with TRBJ2-6; perhaps D is TRBD1 or TRBD2 (5 bases each). The CDR3 nucleotides are TGTGCCAGCAGCGGGGACCCCGGGCCGGCCTCTGGGGCCAACGTCCTGACTTTC. The encoded protein is CASSGDPGPASGANVLTF.